What follows is one T cell receptor beta chain and its context. Antigen unknown. The record originates from a study of cytomegalovirus exposure and HLA in healthy donors. Study-wide background: An earlier analysis identified 120 million or so unique TCR beta sequences in 150 million to 200 million T cells.

Notes on the study in general: Analyses of presence and absence presupposed an approximately uniform sequencing depth across donors. Confirmation was obtained in vitro that a few CMV-associated chains are specific for CMV antigens. Earlier results showed most TCR beta V segments being productive about 90% or about 30% of the time.

PCR involved 60 Vbeta and 13 Jbeta primers. Repertoires were generated with immunoSEQ multiplex PCR, while TCRdb's copy carries only in-frame clones and drops some. The data contain about 190,000 clones, more than 75% of them singletons. V lost 3 bases and J lost 10, with 13 bases in between. The CDR3 runs 13 residues. In germline, CDR1 is LNHDA, CDR2 SQIVND (reference sequence). The TCR comes from a man aged 30 to 39 in good health and CMV-seronegative. The chain joins TRBV19 to TRBJ2-1; tentative D call: TRBD2 (6 bases). Sequencing was carried out using PBMCs. CDR3 coding DNA: TGTGCCAGTAGTATCGACGGGAGAGGAGAGCAGTTCTTC. Translating gives CASSIDGRGEQFF.